Described below is a single T cell receptor beta chain sequence and its context. This clonotype was recorded at least ten times. Which antigen it targets is not known. No much larger clone exists at a distance of one base, and base qualities are not known. TCR beta CDR3 regions were amplified from RNA transcripts for repertoire sequencing. A first-round RT-PCR used HTBI primers with the Qiagen OneStep RT-PCR kit, followed by a second-round multiplex PCR, size selection and purification. The libraries underwent paired-end sequencing with 100 bp reads on an Illumina HiSeq2000. The paper's data handling went like this. Reads were processed with SOAPnuke, discarding reads with adapters, uncalled bases, mean Phred below 15, or no exact constant-primer or identifier match. COPE v1.2.5 was used to merge the high-quality paired reads. Clonotypes were defined as unique nucleotide sequences and were aligned to IMGT TRB V, D and J references using MiTCR v1.1. The analysis was limited to V-J combinations with a frequency above 0.0001, which together covered around 99% of the repertoires. For each V-J combination, a TCR clonal expansion and chaos score was defined as the ratio of F50 clonal expansion to chaos observed in the TCRdist matrix. Welch's t-statistics and random forest were used to reduce the features to 10 to 15 V-J combinations, which were then used as input to a naive Bayes classifier. The Morisita-Horn index was used to measure how similar the thyroid and blood repertoires were. TCRdb took the public reads, trimmed them with fastp at Q25, ran MiXCR for clone calling and kept in-frame beta chains. Entries that share a CDR3 protein sequence are merged under the most common genes and DNA. TCRdb's processing, not the authors', yielded these V and J calls. The sample table lists about 480,000 distinct CDR3 sequences, approximately 15% of them with a count of one. Jointly, the top ten make up about a tenth of the sample.

This sample was taken from a study of Graves' ophthalmopathy and Graves' hyperthyroidism (dated by TCRdb to 2017 to 2018). The study in broad terms: Peripheral blood was collected at initial diagnosis, before any treatment. To explore V-J signatures that distinguish ophthalmopathy from hyperthyroidism, a discovery set of about 99 patients was enrolled, made up of under 50 with ophthalmopathy and around 60 with stable hyperthyroidism. Following sample collection, hyperthyroidism patients were given methimazole at a starting dose of 30 mg daily, and ophthalmopathy patients were given high-dose intravenous methylprednisolone. In total, 135 blood samples were TCR-sequenced: around 42 ophthalmopathy, about 75 hyperthyroidism and approximately 17 hyperthyroidism-to-ophthalmopathy patients. The 75 to 100 discovery patients were randomly divided into training and test sets at a 7:3 ratio. In a handful of hyperthyroidism patients, the T-cell repertoire of thyroid tissue was compared with the T-cell repertoire of blood. For independent validation, a separate cohort was made up of around 19 hyperthyroidism patients plus 17 patients who later progressed from hyperthyroidism to ophthalmopathy. To tell Graves' ophthalmopathy apart from Graves' hyperthyroidism, and to predict which patients would progress to ophthalmopathy, the study relied on TCR beta repertoire signatures.

Ophthalmopathy patients had moderately to severely active disease, Clinical Activity Score of at least 3, NOSPECS grade of at least 4, and disease duration under 3 months. Patients with other autoimmune diseases, uncontrolled infections, pregnancy or lactation were excluded from the study. Diagnosis was based on clinical symptoms, serum thyroxine, TRAb, thyroid ultrasound and orbital computed tomography. Ficoll-Paque density gradient centrifugation was used to isolate PBMCs from 8.5 to 10 ml of fresh peripheral blood. Total RNA was extracted using Trizol reagent, and RNA quality was checked on an Agilent 2100 Bioanalyzer. The investigation overall reported the following: In validation, the model predicted ophthalmopathy progression with roughly 68% sensitivity and about 77% specificity; more than ten predicted patients were CT-confirmed with GO in a median of approximately 6.5 months. In cross-validation, the 13-signature model distinguished ophthalmopathy from stable hyperthyroidism with 85% to 90% sensitivity and 81.08% specificity, and in the test set the corresponding values were approximately 79% and 70%. Most expanded thyroid clonotypes with frequency above 0.001 were also detected in blood, suggesting blood repertoires may reflect the thyroid immune response. Sample size was not statistically predetermined, and group allocation was not concealed from the investigators.

V is cut back by 3 bases and J by 4 bases, with 11 bases in the junction unmatched. Inclusive of the bounding cysteine and phenylalanine, the CDR3 is 16 residues long. Just the 48-base CDR3 DNA is kept, in frame starting at base 1. In the germline V gene, CDR1 corresponds to MDHEN and CDR2 to SYDVKM. Recombination joined TRBV28 with TRBJ2-5; the junction holds 7 bases that match TRBD2. Sequencing was performed on blood. The TCR sequence derives from a woman under 40 with Graves' ophthalmopathy. Donor details come from another sample of the same person, matched by shared clones. CDR3 loop: CASSLGLPISTETQYF. The sequence in DNA is TGTGCCAGCAGTTTGGGACTACCCATATCAACAGAGACCCAGTACTTC. Extended through the reference TRBV28 and TRBJ2-5 proteins, this CDR3 yields the full variable domain: DVKVTQSSRYLVKRTGEKVFLECVQDMDHENMFWYRQDPGLGLRLIYFSYDVKMKEKGDIPEGYSVSREKKERFSLILESASTNQTSMYLCASSLGLPISTETQYFGPGTRLLVL.